This T cell receptor beta chain was obtained from a study of T cell responses to AZD1222 COVID-19 vaccine. A remark on this clone: Its specificity is not known.

Some clones are missing from TCRdb's copy, which holds only in-frame ones; the method was immunoSEQ multiplex PCR. The sample lists some 100,000 clones; 80% to 95% were seen once. Trimming removed 4 bases at V and 1 base at J, with 10 bases between. Germline lookup yields CDR1 LGHDT and CDR2 YNNKEL (reference sequence). The CDR3 loop spans 14 amino acids. Study-wide results and caveats: No day 14 peak samples; only post-peak repertoires were characterized.

The specimen comprised peripheral blood, sampled on day 0 of AZD1222 vaccination. The sequence came from an adult in good health. The rearrangement joins TRBV3-1 (or the pseudogene TRBV3-2) to TRBJ1-2, with D perhaps matching TRBD1 (6 bases). The CDR3 bases are TGTGCCAGCAGCCCATGGGACATTAACTATGGCTACACCTTC. It translates to CASSPWDINYGYTF.